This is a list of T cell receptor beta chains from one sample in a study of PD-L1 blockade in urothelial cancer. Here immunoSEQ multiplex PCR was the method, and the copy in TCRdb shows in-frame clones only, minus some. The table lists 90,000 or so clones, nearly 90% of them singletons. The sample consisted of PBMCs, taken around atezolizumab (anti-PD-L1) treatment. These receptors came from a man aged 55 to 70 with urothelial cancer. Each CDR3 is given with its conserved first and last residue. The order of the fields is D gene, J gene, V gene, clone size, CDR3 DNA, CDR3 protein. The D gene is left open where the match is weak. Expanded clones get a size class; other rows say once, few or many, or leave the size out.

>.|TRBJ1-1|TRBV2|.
TGTGCCATCCTTAGGTCAGGGAACACTGAAGCTTTCTTT
CAILRSGNTEAFF
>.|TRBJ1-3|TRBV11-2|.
TGTGCCACCAAATTGGGGGAGGCTGGAAACACCATATATTTT
CATKLGEAGNTIYF
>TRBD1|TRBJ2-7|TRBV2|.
TGTGCCAGCGGGACAGCCATCTCCTACGAGCAGTACTTC
CASGTAISYEQYF
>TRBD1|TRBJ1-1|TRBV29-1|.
TGCAGCGTTGTCCGGGACAGGACTTACACTGAAGCTTTCTTT
CSVVRDRTYTEAFF
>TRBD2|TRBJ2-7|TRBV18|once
TGTGCCAGCTCACTTCACCGCCCTAGCGGAGGGCCGGGAGACGAGCAGTACTTC
CASSLHRPSGGPGDEQYF
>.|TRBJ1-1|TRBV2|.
TGTGCCAGCAGTGAAATTGGCAGGGGGAACACTGAAGCTTTCTTT
CASSEIGRGNTEAFF
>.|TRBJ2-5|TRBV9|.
TGTGCCAGCAGCGTAGCTCGGGGAGCCGGAGAGACCCAGTACTTC
CASSVARGAGETQYF
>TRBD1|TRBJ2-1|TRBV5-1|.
TGCGCCAGCGTGTCGGGACAGGGATACAATGAGCAGTTCTTC
CASVSGQGYNEQFF
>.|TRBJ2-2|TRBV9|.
TGTGCCAGCAGCCCGCGTCCTGAAAACACCGGGGAGCTGTTTTTT
CASSPRPENTGELFF
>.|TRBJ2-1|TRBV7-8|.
TGTGCCAGCAGCTTAGAAGGGGGGGCCTTTAATGAGCAGTTCTTC
CASSLEGGAFNEQFF
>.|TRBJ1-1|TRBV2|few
TGTGCCAGCAGAGAGGCGGCGGCGAACACTGAAGCTTTCTTT
CASREAAANTEAFF
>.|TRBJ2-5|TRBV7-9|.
TGTGCCAGCAGCTTGGGGGGGACCCAGTACTTC
CASSLGGTQYF
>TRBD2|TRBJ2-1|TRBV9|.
TGTGCCAGCAGCGCCGTAGCGGGAAGCTCCTACAATGAGCAGTTCTTC
CASSAVAGSSYNEQFF
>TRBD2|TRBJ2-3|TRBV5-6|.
TGTGCCAGCAGCTTGGGGCTAGCGGCTAGCACAGATACGCAGTATTTT
CASSLGLAASTDTQYF
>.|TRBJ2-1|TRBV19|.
TGTGCCAGTTGGGAAAGGGGGGGCTCCTACAATGAGCAGTTCTTC
CASWERGGSYNEQFF
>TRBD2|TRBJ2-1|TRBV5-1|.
TGCGCCAGCAGGTTAGCGGGGGGGATAAACAATGAGCAGTTCTTC
CASRLAGGINNEQFF
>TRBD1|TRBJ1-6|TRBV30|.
TGTGCCTGGACCTGGACAGGGAACGATAATTCACCCCTCCACTTT
CAWTWTGNDNSPLHF
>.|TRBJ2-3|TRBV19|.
TGTGCCAGTAGTATGTTGGGGCAAGGGGCAGATACGCAGTATTTT
CASSMLGQGADTQYF
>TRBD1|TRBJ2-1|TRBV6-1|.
TGTGCCAGCAGTGTGGACAGGGACAATGAGCAGTTCTTC
CASSVDRDNEQFF
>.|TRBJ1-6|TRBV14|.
TGTGCCAGCAGCCAAGAAAGAAGTCAGGGCTCGTATAATTCACCCCTCCACTTT
CASSQERSQGSYNSPLHF
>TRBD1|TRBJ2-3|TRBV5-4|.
TGTGCCAGCAGCTTGGACGGGACAGGGGTCAATACGCAGTATTTT
CASSLDGTGVNTQYF
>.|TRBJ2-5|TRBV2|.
TGTGCCAGCAGTCAGGAACAAGAGACCCAGTACTTC
CASSQEQETQYF
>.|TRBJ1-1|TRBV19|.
TGTGCCAGTAGCCGACTCGGAGGGGACACTGAAGCTTTCTTT
CASSRLGGDTEAFF
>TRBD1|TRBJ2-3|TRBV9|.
TGTGCCAGCAGCGTAGGGGGACAGGGGGCAGATACGCAGTATTTT
CASSVGGQGADTQYF
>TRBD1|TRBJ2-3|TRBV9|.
TGTGCTAGCAGAGGACAGGGGGCCACAGATACGCAGTATTTT
CASRGQGATDTQYF
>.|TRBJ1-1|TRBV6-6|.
TGTGCCAGCACCCCAGGGTCGCTGAACACTGAAGCTTTCTTT
CASTPGSLNTEAFF
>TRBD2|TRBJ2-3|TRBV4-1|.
TGCGCCAGCAGCCAAGCAACTAGCGGGGGGACAGATACGCAGTATTTT
CASSQATSGGTDTQYF
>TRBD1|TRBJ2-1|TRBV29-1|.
TGCAGCGTCAACAGGATACGACAGGGGAATGAGCAGTTCTTC
CSVNRIRQGNEQFF
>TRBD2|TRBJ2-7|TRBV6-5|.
TGTGCCAGCACCCGGACTAGCGGGAGCTACGAGCAGTACTTC
CASTRTSGSYEQYF
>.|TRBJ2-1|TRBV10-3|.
TGTGCCATCAGTGGTCTAGCGAATGAGCAGTTCTTC
CAISGLANEQFF
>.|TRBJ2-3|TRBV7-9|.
TGTGCCAGCAGCCGGGCAGATACGCAGTATTTT
CASSRADTQYF
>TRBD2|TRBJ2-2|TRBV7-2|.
TGTGCCAGCACCCGAACTAGCGACACCGGGGAGCTGTTTTTT
CASTRTSDTGELFF
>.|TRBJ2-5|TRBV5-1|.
TGCGCCAGCAGCTTGTCACCGGGCCAAGAGACCCAGTACTTC
CASSLSPGQETQYF
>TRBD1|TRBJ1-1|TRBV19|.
TGTGCCAGTAGTCGAGGGGGCGACACTGAAGCTTTCTTT
CASSRGGDTEAFF
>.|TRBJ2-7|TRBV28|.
TGTGCCAGCAGCCAGCGGGTGAGCTCCTACGAGCAGTACTTC
CASSQRVSSYEQYF
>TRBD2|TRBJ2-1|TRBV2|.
TGTGCCAGCAGCAACAGCGGGGCTTTTTCCGGTGAGCAGTTCTTC
CASSNSGAFSGEQFF
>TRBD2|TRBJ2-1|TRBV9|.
TGTGCCAGCAGTGATACAGCTCGCACTCCTAGCGGGAGGGCCACCTACAATGAGCAGTTCTTC
CASSDTARTPSGRATYNEQFF
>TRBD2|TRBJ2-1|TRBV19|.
TGTGCCAGTAGTAAAAGGACTAGCGGGAGCACCTACAATGAGCAGTTCTTC
CASSKRTSGSTYNEQFF
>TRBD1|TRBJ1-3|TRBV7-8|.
TGTGCCAGCAGCTTAGAGACAGGGTACAGAAACACCATATATTTT
CASSLETGYRNTIYF
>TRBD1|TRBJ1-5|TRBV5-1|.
TGCGCCAGCAGCTTGGACGGACAGGGTGATCAGCCCCAGCATTTT
CASSLDGQGDQPQHF
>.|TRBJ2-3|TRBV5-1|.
TGCGCCAGCAGCTTGGGACCCTCCCGGGGCACAGATACGCAGTATTTT
CASSLGPSRGTDTQYF
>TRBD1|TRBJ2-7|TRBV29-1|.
TGCAGCGTTGAAGATCGGACAGGGTTGGGTGAGCAGTACTTC
CSVEDRTGLGEQYF
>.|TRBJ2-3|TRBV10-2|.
TGCGCCAGCAGCAGGGGAATCGTAGATACGCAGTATTTT
CASSRGIVDTQYF
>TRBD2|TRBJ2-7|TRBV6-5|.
TGTGCCAGCAGACCCTGGGGGGGTTACGAGCAGTACTTC
CASRPWGGYEQYF
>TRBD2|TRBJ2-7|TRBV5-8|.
TGTGCCAGCAGCTTCCGCGGGGGGACCCCCTACGAGCAGTACTTC
CASSFRGGTPYEQYF
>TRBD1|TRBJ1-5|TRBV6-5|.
TGTGCCAGCAGGGACAGGGAGAATCAGCCCCAGCATTTT
CASRDRENQPQHF
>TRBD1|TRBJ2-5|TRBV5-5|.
TGTGCCAGCAGCTCCCCGTCAGGGGGAGAGACCCAGTACTTC
CASSSPSGGETQYF
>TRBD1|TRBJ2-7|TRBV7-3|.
TGTGCCAGCAGCTTAAGCTTTCCGGGACAGGGAAGAGACGAGCAGTACTTC
CASSLSFPGQGRDEQYF
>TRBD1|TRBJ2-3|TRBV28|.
TGTGCCAGCAGGCCTACAGGGGGCACAGATACGCAGTATTTT
CASRPTGGTDTQYF
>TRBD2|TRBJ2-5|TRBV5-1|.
TGCGCCAGCAGCTCTAGCGGGAGGGCCTCTGGAGAGACCCAGTACTTC
CASSSSGRASGETQYF
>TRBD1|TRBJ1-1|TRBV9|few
TGTGCCAGCAGCGGGACAGGGACTGAAGCTTTCTTT
CASSGTGTEAFF
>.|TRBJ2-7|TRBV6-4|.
TGTGCCAGCAGTGACTCGATCCTGGGCCATTCCTACGAGCAGTACTTC
CASSDSILGHSYEQYF